These 12 T cell receptor beta chains originate from one sample sequenced in a study of blood T cell repertoires in COVID-19. Data came from immunoSEQ multiplex PCR; TCRdb stores just in-frame clones and leaves some out. The sample records around 130,000 clones, about 80% being singletons. Input material: peripheral blood. These receptor sequences come from an older woman with acute or convalescent COVID-19.

The chain couples TRBV5-8 to TRBJ1-1; D gene uncertain. V shed 0 bases and J shed 2 bases, with 8 bases lying between them. This CDR3 is 14 amino acids long. Germline assignment: CDR1 SGHTS and CDR2 YDEGEE. The chain's CDR3 is CASSLEEINTEAFF. The DNA of the CDR3 is TGTGCCAGCAGCTTGGAGGAGATTAACACTGAAGCTTTCTTT.

The V gene is TRBV7-9, the J gene TRBJ1-2, with 8 bases identical to TRBD1. J gave up 0 bases and V 1 base, and 7 bases lay outside the gene matches. In germline, CDR1 is SEHNR, CDR2 FQNEAQ (reference sequence). The CDR3 loop spans 17 amino acids. DNA for the CDR3: TGTGCCAGCAGCTTAGGGCAGGGGGCATCTGCTAACTATGGCTACACCTTC. Translating it yields CASSLGQGASANYGYTF.

The chain links TRBV6-6 to TRBJ1-3; D is ambiguous. There are 17 residues in the CDR3. With 5 bases removed from V and 1 base from J, the gap between germline ends came to 18 bases. CDR1 is MNHNY and CDR2 is SVGAGI in the germline V gene (reference sequence). DNA for the CDR3: TGTGCCAGCAGTCCTCTCATGGGGAGACGGTCTGGAAACACCATATATTTT. Protein: CASSPLMGRRSGNTIYF.

This clone has only one observation. The chain combines TRBV7-3 with TRBJ2-3, with 8 positions matching TRBD1. CDR1 SGHTA and CDR2 FQGTGA come from the germline V gene. This CDR3 is 17 amino acids long. V was pared by 5 bases and J by 3 bases, with 13 bases of the junction left unmatched. The CDR3 loop is CASSPRSAGGMTDTQYF. The CDR3 nucleotides read TGTGCCAGCAGCCCACGAAGTGCAGGGGGCATGACAGATACGCAGTATTTT.

This chain uses TRBV28 with TRBJ1-1; weak D call: TRBD1 (5 bases). The CDR3 extends over 14 amino acids. Germline CDR1 and CDR2: MDHEN and SYDVKM. Trimming removed 2 bases from V and 6 bases from J, with 13 bases in between. In nucleotides, the CDR3 is TGTGCCAGCAGTTTAAGGCAGGGATTCGCTGAAGCTTTCTTT. Its translation is CASSLRQGFAEAFF.

The J gene is TRBJ2-2, the V gene TRBV11-2, with 8 positions matching TRBD2. The CDR3 is made up of 16 amino acids. CDR1 SGHAT and CDR2 FQNNGV come from the germline V gene. The ends lost 2 bases at V and 6 bases at J; junction bases unmatched: 8. The DNA for the CDR3 is TGTGCCAGCAGCTTAAGTTTAGCGGGGAGCGCCGGGGAGCTGTTTTTT. It encodes CASSLSLAGSAGELFF.

The rearrangement joins TRBV4-2 to TRBJ2-5, with D possibly being TRBD1 (5 bases). This CDR3 has 16 residues. CDR1 LGHNA and CDR2 YNFKEQ come from the germline V gene. Trimming removed 5 bases at V and 4 bases at J, with 20 bases between. This chain's CDR3 is CASSAGSPAPAETQYF. The CDR3 bases are TGTGCCAGCAGCGCAGGGTCCCCAGCCCCCGCAGAGACCCAGTACTTC.

This clone appeared a few times. The gene calls are TRBV3-1 (or the pseudogene TRBV3-2) and TRBJ1-2; TRBD1 matches 9 bases. CDR3 size: 14 residues. Germline assignment: CDR1 LGHDT and CDR2 YNNKEL (reference sequence). V was pared by 4 bases and J by 8 bases, with 8 bases of the junction left unmatched. The chain's CDR3 is CASSLVDRGRGYTF. CDR3 nucleotide sequence: TGTGCCAGCAGCCTCGTGGACAGGGGAAGAGGCTACACCTTC.

The CDR3 DNA follows: TGTGCCAGCAGCTGGGGGGGAGGGTCCTACAATGAGCAGTTCTTC. It yields the protein CASSWGGGSYNEQFF. This rearrangement joins TRBV7-6 to TRBJ2-1; 7 bases fit TRBD2. The CDR3 sequence is 15 residues long. V was pared by 4 bases and J by 1 base, with 4 bases of the junction left unmatched. Germline V CDR1 and CDR2: SGHVS, FNYEAQ.

This chain connects TRBV7-9 to TRBJ1-4; D not resolved. In germline, CDR1 is SEHNR, CDR2 FQNEAQ (reference sequence). The CDR3 runs to 12 residues. The V end was cut by 5 bases, the J end by 7 bases, with 8 bases between. The chain's CDR3 is CASSPLGEKLFF. The CDR3 region has the DNA TGTGCCAGCAGCCCCCTCGGTGAAAAACTGTTTTTT. Based on the CDR3 plus reference TRBV7-9 and TRBJ1-4, the full variable domain is DTGVSQNPRHKITKRGQNVTFRCDPISEHNRLYWYRQTLGQGPEFLTYFQNEAQLEKSRLLSDRFSAERPKGSFSTLEIQRTEQGDSAMYLCASSPLGEKLFFGSGTQLSVL.

The chain links TRBV19 to TRBJ1-2; D remains unclear. CDR1 is LNHDA, CDR2 SQIVND, per germline (reference sequence). Deletions cut 7 bases from V and 2 bases from J, with 11 bases between. The CDR3 has 13 residues. In DNA form, the CDR3 reads TGTGCCAGTACTTACCGCGGGAACTATGGCTACACCTTC. It encodes CASTYRGNYGYTF. Full variable domain (remainder filled in from reference TRBV19 and TRBJ1-2): DGGITQSPKYLFRKEGQNVTLSCEQNLNHDAMYWYRQDPGQGLRLIYYSQIVNDFQKGDIAEGYSVSREKKESFPLTVTSAQKNPTAFYLCASTYRGNYGYTFGSGTRLTVV.

The chain joins TRBV19 to TRBJ2-2; TRBD2 agrees at 8 bases. J gave up 4 bases and V 10 bases, and 14 bases lay outside the gene matches. Germline V gene data show CDR1 as LNHDA and CDR2 as SQIVND (reference sequence). CDR3 length: 16 residues. The CDR3 region has the DNA TGTGCCACAAAAAAGGGGATTGCGGGGGGCACCGGGGAGCTGTTTTTT. Translated: CATKKGIAGGTGELFF.